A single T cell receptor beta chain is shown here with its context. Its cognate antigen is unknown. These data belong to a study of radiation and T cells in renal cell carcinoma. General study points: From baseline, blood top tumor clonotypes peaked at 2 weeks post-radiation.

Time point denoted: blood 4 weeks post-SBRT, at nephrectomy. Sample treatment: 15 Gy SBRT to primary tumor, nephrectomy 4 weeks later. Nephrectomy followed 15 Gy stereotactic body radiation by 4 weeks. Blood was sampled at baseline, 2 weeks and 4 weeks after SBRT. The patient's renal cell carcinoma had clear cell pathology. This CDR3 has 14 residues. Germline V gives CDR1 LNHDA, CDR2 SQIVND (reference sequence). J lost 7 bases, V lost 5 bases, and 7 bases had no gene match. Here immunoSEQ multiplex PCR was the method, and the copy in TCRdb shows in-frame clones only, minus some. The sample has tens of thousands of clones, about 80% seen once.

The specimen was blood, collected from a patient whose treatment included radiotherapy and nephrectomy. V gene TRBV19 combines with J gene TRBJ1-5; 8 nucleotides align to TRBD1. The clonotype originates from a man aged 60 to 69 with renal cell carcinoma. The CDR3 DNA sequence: TGTGCCAGTAGTCAAACAGGGGGACACCAGCCCCAGCATTTT. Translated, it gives CASSQTGGHQPQHF.